The 30 T cell receptor beta chains below all came from one sample that was sequenced in a study of T cell changes during pregnancy in multiple sclerosis. Method: immunoSEQ multiplex PCR; TCRdb's copy keeps in-frame clones and lacks some. This sample has 40,000 or so clones, with around 90% found just once. Sequenced material: CD8+ T cells from peripheral blood mononuclear cells, taken in the third trimester of pregnancy. All receptors derive from a female donor with multiple sclerosis, enrolled in a pregnancy study.

This clone has a single count. The chain carries TRBV19 and TRBJ2-3; a weak D match, TRBD2 (6 bases). The germline V gene encodes CDR1 LNHDA and CDR2 SQIVND (reference sequence). The CDR3 length is 16 residues. V was cut by 5 bases and J by 2 bases, with 17 bases left in between. CDR3 residues: CASSLTGSGITDTQYF. The CDR3 DNA sequence: TGTGCCAGTAGTCTGACTGGTAGCGGCATCACAGATACGCAGTATTTT. Using reference TRBV19 and TRBJ2-3 for the parts outside the CDR3, the full variable domain is DGGITQSPKYLFRKEGQNVTLSCEQNLNHDAMYWYRQDPGQGLRLIYYSQIVNDFQKGDIAEGYSVSREKKESFPLTVTSAQKNPTAFYLCASSLTGSGITDTQYFGPGTRLTVL.

V usage is TRBV10-3 and J usage is TRBJ2-7; 9 bases match TRBD2. V was pared by 6 bases and J by 3 bases, with 6 bases of the junction left unmatched. Germline CDR1 and CDR2: ENHRY and SYGVKD. The length of the CDR3 is 14 residues. In nucleotides, the CDR3 is TGTGCCATCAGGTTAGCGGGAGTAATCTACGAGCAGTACTTC. Translated, it gives CAIRLAGVIYEQYF.

The chain links TRBV6-1 to TRBJ2-7; D is unresolved. Germline loops: CDR1 MNHNS, CDR2 SASEGT. The CDR3 runs 14 residues. V lost 0 bases to trimming and J lost 3 bases, with 9 bases between them. The CDR3 is CASSEAIAIYEQYF. The CDR3 DNA reads as TGTGCCAGCAGTGAAGCGATTGCGATCTACGAGCAGTACTTC.

This chain connects TRBV6-1 to TRBJ2-1; a weak D match, TRBD1 (5 bases). Per germline, CDR1 MNHNS and CDR2 SASEGT. V gave up 6 bases and J gave up 1 base, with 13 bases separating them. The CDR3 is 15 amino acids. DNA for the CDR3: TGTGCCAGCAGCCAAGGGGCAGAATCCTACAATGAGCAGTTCTTC. This gives the protein CASSQGAESYNEQFF.

The chain carries TRBV4-1 and TRBJ2-2; weak D call: TRBD2 (7 bases). This CDR3 has 17 residues. Germline-derived CDR1 and CDR2 are MGHRA and YSYEKL. Deletions cut 2 bases from V and 4 bases from J, with 17 bases between. The CDR3 is CASSQRSGGEVTGELFF. The CDR3 region has the DNA TGCGCCAGCAGCCAAAGGTCGGGGGGCGAAGTCACCGGGGAGCTGTTTTTT.

V and J are TRBV11-3 and TRBJ1-1; 9 positions match TRBD1. V trimming: 5 bases; J trimming: 1 base; junction bases outside the gene matches: 14. The CDR3 totals 18 residues. The germline V gene encodes CDR1 SGHNT and CDR2 YENEEA. The CDR3 loop is CASSKRGQGQPGNTEAFF. The DNA of the CDR3 is TGTGCCAGCAGCAAGCGGGGACAGGGTCAACCTGGGAACACTGAAGCTTTCTTT.

This clone was observed once. The V call is TRBV19, the J call TRBJ2-2, with a tentative D call TRBD2 (6 bases). This CDR3 has 13 residues. CDR1 LNHDA and CDR2 SQIVND come from the germline V gene (reference sequence). The V end lost 9 bases, the J end lost 2 bases, and 10 bases lay between the germline ends. CDR3 in amino acids: CASAGSNTGELFF. The CDR3 DNA reads as TGTGCCAGCGCCGGGAGCAACACCGGGGAGCTGTTTTTT.

The DNA of the CDR3 is TGTGCCAGCACGCTAGTAGCGGGAAACAATGAGCAGTTCTTC. This translates into CASTLVAGNNEQFF. The genes are TRBV27 and TRBJ2-1; 8 bases are a match to TRBD2. The CDR3 has 14 residues. The V segment lost 7 bases and the J segment 5 bases; nucleotides outside the gene matches: 7. In germline, CDR1 is MNHEY, CDR2 SMNVEV (reference sequence).

In DNA, the CDR3 is TGCGCCAGCAGCCAAGACCGAGTCCACACTGAAGCTTTCTTT. Protein sequence: CASSQDRVHTEAFF. The chain uses TRBV4-3 and TRBJ1-1; D ambiguous. Germline loops: CDR1 LGHNA, CDR2 YSLEER. This CDR3 has 14 amino acids. Trimming left V 0 bases short and J 3 bases short, with 8 bases between.

The J gene is TRBJ1-1, the V gene TRBV7-2; D is possibly TRBD1 (6 bases). In germline, CDR1 is SGHTA, CDR2 FQGNSA. This CDR3 has 14 residues. Trimming shortened V by 4 bases and J by 7 bases, and 16 bases separated the two germline ends. CDR3 loop: CASSWSQGWDEAFF. In DNA, the CDR3 is TGTGCCAGCAGCTGGTCACAGGGATGGGATGAAGCTTTCTTT.

This clone was seen once. This chain links TRBV4-3 with TRBJ2-7, with TRBD2 identical over 11 bases. The germline V gene encodes CDR1 LGHNA and CDR2 YSLEER. The CDR3 covers 17 residues. J gave up 3 bases and V 1 base, and 8 bases lay outside the gene matches. CDR3 DNA sequence: TGCGCCAGCAGCCAAGGAGGAGGGACTAGCGGTTTCTACGAGCAGTACTTC. This sequence encodes CASSQGGGTSGFYEQYF.

V is TRBV4-2 and J is TRBJ2-7; 12 bases agree with TRBD2. Germline CDR1 LGHNA, CDR2 YNFKEQ. Trimming took 2 bases from V and 3 from J; bases not matched to a gene: 2. This CDR3 spans 15 amino acids. CDR3 protein: CASSQLAGGIYEQYF. In DNA, the CDR3 is TGTGCCAGCAGCCAACTAGCGGGAGGGATCTACGAGCAGTACTTC.

The chain has TRBV19 and TRBJ2-2, with TRBD2 matching 8 bases. CDR3 size: 15 residues. CDR1 is LNHDA and CDR2 is SQIVND in the germline V gene (reference sequence). J lost 6 bases, V lost 0 bases, and 3 bases had no gene match. Here the CDR3 reads CASSIEAGVPGELFF. The CDR3 nucleotides read TGTGCCAGTAGTATAGAAGCGGGAGTACCCGGGGAGCTGTTTTTT.

This clone was found once. V usage is TRBV10-1 and J usage is TRBJ2-5; 9 bases align to TRBD1. Trimming removed 2 bases from V and 2 bases from J; junction bases left unmatched: 0. The CDR3 loop spans 14 amino acids. Germline V gene sequence: CDR1 WNHNN, CDR2 SYGVQD (reference sequence). CDR3 amino acids: CASSEDRGQETQYF. The CDR3 region has the DNA TGCGCCAGCAGTGAGGACAGGGGGCAAGAGACCCAGTACTTC.

Note on this clone: Other DNA sequences in this specimen translate into the identical CDR3. V is TRBV4-3 and J is TRBJ2-7; 7 nucleotides match TRBD2. The CDR3 is 14 residues long. Germline CDR1 is LGHNA and CDR2 is YSLEER. V lost 0 bases and J lost 3; bases outside the gene matches: 2. The CDR3 sequence is CASSQDREGYEQYF. CDR3 coding DNA: TGCGCCAGCAGCCAAGACAGGGAGGGCTACGAGCAGTACTTC.

The chain recombines TRBV14 with TRBJ2-7; 10 bases match TRBD2. The CDR3 has 16 residues. After removal of 4 bases from V and 2 bases from J, the junction contained 8 bases not matched to a gene. The V gene's germline CDR1 is SGHDN and CDR2 FVKESK. The DNA of the CDR3 is TGTGCCAGCAGCCCCCAGGGAAGCGGGAGGGCCTACGAGCAGTACTTC. Its translation is CASSPQGSGRAYEQYF. Drawing the rest from reference TRBV14 and TRBJ2-7, the complete variable domain is EAGVTQFPSHSVIEKGQTVTLRCDPISGHDNLYWYRRVMGKEIKFLLHFVKESKQDESGMPNNRFLAERTGGTYSTLKVQPAELEDSGVYFCASSPQGSGRAYEQYFGPGTRLTVT.

The chain uses TRBV29-1 and TRBJ2-1; D might be TRBD2 (6 bases). Germline CDR1 SQVTM, CDR2 ANQGSEA. The CDR3 spans 15 residues. V gave up 4 bases and J gave up 3 bases, with 16 bases separating them. CDR3 bases: TGCAGCGTTGGAGGTTGGGGGGTGTACTACAATGAGCAGTTCTTC. Translation: CSVGGWGVYYNEQFF.

This clone has just one count. The genes are TRBV19 and TRBJ2-7; a weak D match, TRBD1 (6 bases). The CDR3 spans 13 residues. CDR1 and CDR2 from the germline V gene are LNHDA and SQIVND (reference sequence). Between the trimmed V and J ends, which lost 5 bases and 0 bases, there was a span of 8 bases. CDR3 nucleotides: TGTGCCAGTAGTCAGACAGGCTCCTACGAGCAGTACTTC. Translated: CASSQTGSYEQYF.

V is TRBV11-2 and J is TRBJ2-1; 8 bases are shared with TRBD1. The CDR3 is 16 residues long. The J segment lost 3 bases and the V segment lost 4 bases, leaving 8 bases of the junction unmatched. Germline assignment: CDR1 SGHAT and CDR2 FQNNGV. CDR3 in amino acids: CASSSAPGTGYNEQFF. CDR3 nucleotide sequence: TGTGCCAGCAGCTCCGCCCCCGGGACAGGCTACAATGAGCAGTTCTTC.

The chain carries TRBV27 and TRBJ2-1; 15 nucleotides align to TRBD2. This CDR3 is 16 amino acids long. Trimming at V came to 2 bases and at J to 9 bases, leaving 5 bases not matched to a gene. From germline, CDR1 is MNHEY and CDR2 SMNVEV (reference sequence). The CDR3 sequence: CASSLRTSGRGVEQFF. As DNA, the CDR3 is TGTGCCAGCAGTTTAAGGACTAGCGGGAGGGGGGTTGAGCAGTTCTTC.

The CDR3 sequence: CASSKGPDTQYF. CDR3 DNA: TGCGCCAGCAGTAAGGGGCCCGATACGCAGTATTTT. This chain connects TRBV4-3 to TRBJ2-3, with D perhaps TRBD1 (5 bases). The CDR3 spans 12 residues. CDR1 and CDR2 from the germline V gene are LGHNA and YSLEER. The V gene lost 6 bases and the J gene lost 6 bases, with 10 bases spanning the gap.

The chain combines TRBV7-6 with TRBJ2-1; D remains ambiguous. The V end lost 2 bases, the J end lost 4 bases, and 18 bases lay between the germline ends. Germline assignment: CDR1 SGHVS and CDR2 FNYEAQ. The length of the CDR3 is 17 residues. The chain's CDR3 is CASSLLLLTPTYNEQFF. The CDR3 DNA sequence: TGTGCCAGCAGCTTATTACTACTTACACCAACATACAATGAGCAGTTCTTC.

The rearrangement links TRBV7-6 to TRBJ2-1, with 12 bases lining up with TRBD2. V trimming: 4 bases; J trimming: 16 bases; junction bases outside the gene matches: 14. The germline gives CDR1 SGHVS, CDR2 FNYEAQ. This CDR3 comprises 15 residues. CDR3 sequence reads: CASSSDIQLAGGFFF. As DNA, the CDR3 is TGTGCCAGCAGCTCCGATATCCAACTAGCGGGAGGTTTTTTCTTC.

The sample holds a few counts of this clone. The rearrangement joins TRBV27 to TRBJ1-1; TRBD1 might be the D (6 bases). CDR3 length equals 16 residues. The germline gives CDR1 MNHEY, CDR2 SMNVEV (reference sequence). V was shortened by 0 bases and J by 4 bases, with 15 bases between the two germline ends. The CDR3 nucleotides are TGTGCCAGCAGTTTATCGTACCAGGAAGGGGGCACTGAAGCTTTCTTT. This gives the protein CASSLSYQEGGTEAFF.

V and J are TRBV7-2 and TRBJ2-7, with D tentatively TRBD2 (6 bases). V lost 0 bases, J lost 4 bases, and 10 bases lay in between. The CDR3 covers 14 residues. CDR1 SGHTA and CDR2 FQGNSA come from the germline V gene. The CDR3 bases are TGTGCCAGCAGCTTAGCGGGAAGCGGGTACGAGCAGTACTTC. Protein sequence: CASSLAGSGYEQYF.

The rearrangement uses TRBV6-5 and TRBJ2-7; a possible D gene is TRBD2 (6 bases). Germline values: CDR1 MNHEY, CDR2 SVGAGI. The CDR3 length is 13 residues. The V end lost 2 bases, the J end lost 6 bases, and 11 bases lay between the germline ends. This chain's CDR3 is CASSYNSGGEQYF. The CDR3 DNA reads as TGTGCCAGCAGTTACAATAGCGGAGGCGAGCAGTACTTC.

The chain links TRBV7-9 to TRBJ2-7; 8 bases agree with TRBD1. This CDR3 comprises 15 residues. Germline CDR1 is SEHNR and CDR2 is FQNEAQ (reference sequence). J gave up 1 base and V 5 bases, and 7 bases lay outside the gene matches. Written as DNA, the CDR3 is TGTGCCAGCAGCGCCCCCGGGACAGGATCCTACGAGCAGTACTTC. It translates to CASSAPGTGSYEQYF.

J is TRBJ2-3 and V is TRBV7-2, with TRBD2 identical over 7 bases. Germline-derived CDR1 and CDR2 are SGHTA and FQGNSA. V lost 5 bases and J lost 2; bases outside the gene matches: 13. The CDR3 contains 17 residues. CDR3 DNA sequence: TGTGCCAGCAGCAATATAGCGGGCTATAAATACACAGATACGCAGTATTTT. This translates into CASSNIAGYKYTDTQYF. The variable domain in full, with the rest retrieved from reference TRBV7-2 and TRBJ2-3, is GAGVSQSPSNKVTEKGKDVELRCDPISGHTALYWYRQSLGQGLEFLIYFQGNSAPDKSGLPSDRFSAERTGGSVSTLTIQRTQQEDSAVYLCASSNIAGYKYTDTQYFGPGTRLTVL.

A note on this clone: This specimen includes other DNA sequences encoding the same CDR3. The CDR3: CASSQDLSYEQYF. CDR3 bases: TGCGCCAGCAGCCAAGACTTGTCCTACGAGCAGTACTTC. The gene calls are TRBV4-3 and TRBJ2-7; D gene unclear. Per the germline V gene, CDR1 is LGHNA and CDR2 is YSLEER. CDR3 size: 13 residues. V lost 0 bases and J lost 1, with 4 bases in between.

This clone was found once. The V gene is TRBV6-6, the J gene TRBJ1-4; 7 bases match TRBD1. The J segment lost 8 bases and the V segment lost 10 bases, leaving 10 bases of the junction unmatched. Germline CDR1 MNHNY, CDR2 SVGAGI (reference sequence). This CDR3 comprises 13 residues. The CDR3 DNA reads as TGTGCCATCTTAGGGGGCCCTGGAGAAAAACTGTTTTTT. Protein: CAILGGPGEKLFF.